The entry that follows covers one T cell receptor beta chain sequence. What it binds is not known. Naive CD8 cells comprised CD45RO-negative, CCR7-positively selected cells, excluding terminally differentiated effector memory CD45RA+ cells. Sequencing used immunoSEQ multiplex PCR; TCRdb keeps in-frame clones, though not all of them. The data contain around 1.9 million clones, under 95% of them singletons. The entry originates in a study of shared clonotypes between healthy human individuals. Overall study: The study drew on a couple of women and a few men aged 18 to 49 as donors. Three CD4 naive, three CD4 memory, two CD8 naive and one CD8 memory plate were used per donor. Study conclusions and caveats: The rarefaction results pointed to incomplete sorted-subset sequencing despite large depth. Compared with clonotypes that all four donors shared, non-shared clonotypes had lower generation probabilities.

Trimming removed 4 bases from V and 0 bases from J, with 19 bases in between. The length of the CDR3 is 18 residues. The germline V gene encodes CDR1 SNHLY and CDR2 FYNNEI. Sequenced sample: naive CD8+ T cells from PBMCs. V gene TRBV2 combines with J gene TRBJ1-5, with D maybe TRBD1 (5 bases). The source is a man aged 18 to 30 in good health. Some clones in this sample may be carry-over from other donors' samples. For the CDR3, the DNA is TGTGCCAGCAGTGTAGGACGGGGGGAAGTTAATAGCAATCAGCCCCAGCATTTT. Its protein is CASSVGRGEVNSNQPQHF.